The rows below give T cell receptor beta chains drawn from one sample of a study of cytomegalovirus exposure and HLA in healthy donors. Clones were sequenced by immunoSEQ multiplex PCR, and TCRdb holds only the in-frame ones, with some missing. The sample yields 130,000 to 150,000 clones, approximately 80% seen once. Sequencing was carried out using PBMCs. The receptors derive from a man younger than 35 in good health and CMV-seronegative. Each CDR3 is given with its conserved first and last residue. The D gene is left open where the match is weak. Size tells how often a clone was seen (once, few, many) or the class of an expanded clone, and some rows leave it out.

J gene: TRBJ1-1
D gene: -
V gene: TRBV7-2
clone size: -
CDR3 DNA: TGTGCCAGCAGCTTAGGCAGGGCGAACACTGAAGCTTTCTTT
CDR3 protein: CASSLGRANTEAFF

J gene: TRBJ2-2
D gene: -
V gene: TRBV7-9
clone size: -
CDR3 DNA: TGTTCCAGCAGCTCCCCGACTGGCTCGTCCAACACCGGGGAGCTGTTTTTT
CDR3 protein: CSSSSPTGSSNTGELFF

J gene: TRBJ1-5
D gene: -
V gene: TRBV27
clone size: -
CDR3 DNA: TGTGCCAGCAGTTTATCGCCGGGGAAGGAGCCCCAGCATTTT
CDR3 protein: CASSLSPGKEPQHF

J gene: TRBJ2-7
D gene: TRBD1
V gene: TRBV7-3
clone size: -
CDR3 DNA: TGTGCCTCCTCGGTTACCGGGACAGGGGGCTACGAGCAGTACTTC
CDR3 protein: CASSVTGTGGYEQYF

J gene: TRBJ2-7
D gene: -
V gene: TRBV5-1
clone size: -
CDR3 DNA: TGCGCCAGCACCCTCATCCGAGGGAGTGGCGAGCAGTACTTC
CDR3 protein: CASTLIRGSGEQYF

J gene: TRBJ2-7
D gene: TRBD2
V gene: TRBV18
clone size: few
CDR3 DNA: TGTGCCAGCTCACCAAGGACTAGCGGAGCCTACGAGCAGTACTTC
CDR3 protein: CASSPRTSGAYEQYF

J gene: TRBJ2-7
D gene: -
V gene: TRBV5-5
clone size: once
CDR3 DNA: TGTGCCAGCAGCTTTCCAGGGACTGGGTACGAGCAGTACTTC
CDR3 protein: CASSFPGTGYEQYF

J gene: TRBJ1-2
D gene: -
V gene: TRBV10-3
clone size: -
CDR3 DNA: TGTGCCATCAGTGCTACGGGGAAAAACTATGGCTACACCTTC
CDR3 protein: CAISATGKNYGYTF

J gene: TRBJ1-5
D gene: -
V gene: TRBV21-1
clone size: -
CDR3 DNA: TGTGCCAGCAGGGGACAGAACAATCAGCCCCAGCATTTT
CDR3 protein: CASRGQNNQPQHF

J gene: TRBJ2-1
D gene: -
V gene: TRBV2
clone size: once
CDR3 DNA: TGTGCCAGCACGACGGAGGGGCCCTGGAATGAGCAGTTCTTC
CDR3 protein: CASTTEGPWNEQFF

J gene: TRBJ1-4
D gene: -
V gene: TRBV7-8
clone size: -
CDR3 DNA: TGTGCCAGCAGCTTAGTTGGGGGCTCCGAAAAACTGTTTTTT
CDR3 protein: CASSLVGGSEKLFF

J gene: TRBJ2-7
D gene: TRBD2
V gene: TRBV6-6
clone size: -
CDR3 DNA: TGTGCCAGTACCCGGAGGCGGGAGGGTTCCTACGAGCAGTACTTC
CDR3 protein: CASTRRREGSYEQYF

J gene: TRBJ1-2
D gene: TRBD1
V gene: TRBV12-5
clone size: -
CDR3 DNA: TGTGCTAGTGGTTCCGGACAGGGAGACGGTGGCTACACCTTC
CDR3 protein: CASGSGQGDGGYTF

J gene: TRBJ1-2
D gene: -
V gene: TRBV7-9
clone size: -
CDR3 DNA: TGTGCCAGCAGCTCGTTCGACAGTTTCTTCTATGGCTACACCTTC
CDR3 protein: CASSSFDSFFYGYTF

J gene: TRBJ1-2
D gene: TRBD1
V gene: TRBV9
clone size: -
CDR3 DNA: TGTGCCAGCAGCGTACCCGGGACAGGGAATGGCTATGGCTACACCTTC
CDR3 protein: CASSVPGTGNGYGYTF

J gene: TRBJ2-7
D gene: -
V gene: TRBV29-1
clone size: -
CDR3 DNA: TGCAGCGTTGTGGGAGCCGGGGGTAGGTACTCCTACGAGCAGTACTTC
CDR3 protein: CSVVGAGGRYSYEQYF

J gene: TRBJ1-2
D gene: -
V gene: TRBV1
clone size: -
CDR3 DNA: TGCACCAGCAGCCAAGATTGGACCGGGACAGGGGATGGCTACACCTTC
CDR3 protein: CTSSQDWTGTGDGYTF